This paragraph covers one T cell receptor (beta chain) sequence. Its antigen is unknown. Clones were read by immunoSEQ multiplex PCR, and TCRdb kept only the in-frame ones, dropping some. The repertoire holds roughly 54,000 clones, with around four fifths as singletons. The sample belongs to a study of OX40 agonist ivuxolimab in advanced cancers. Study at large: Every patient in dose escalation had hepatocellular carcinoma, melanoma, renal cell or head and neck cancer. Study findings and constraints: More expanded clones were seen, on average, in CD8+ T cells than in CD4+. The study did not work out the antigen specificity of the expanded peripheral T cells.

Autoimmune disease history or systemic immunosuppression barred patients. The trim removed 5 bases at V and 3 bases at J, leaving 10 bases unmatched. Germline values: CDR1 SEHNR, CDR2 FQNEAQ (reference sequence). This CDR3 region has 16 residues. The chain is built from TRBV7-9 and TRBJ2-7; 10 bases align to TRBD2. This clonotype was obtained from an adult with an advanced solid tumor such as melanoma, head and neck, liver or kidney cancer. Here the sequenced sample was CD4+ or CD8+ T cells sorted from blood, taken in a trial of the OX40 agonist ivuxolimab. For the CDR3, the DNA is TGTGCCAGCAGCCTTGGGAGCGGGAGGGCCGGCTACGAGCAGTACTTC. Its protein is CASSLGSGRAGYEQYF.